Listed below are T cell receptor beta chains from one sample, sequenced in a study of T cells in Graves' hyperthyroidism and ophthalmopathy. TCRdb re-called the multiplex PCR reads through MiXCR, storing one row per CDR3 protein. The sample lists under 550,000 distinct CDR3 sequences, 15% to 20% occurring once. The sequencing input was blood. These receptors all stem from a man aged 40-49 years with Graves' ophthalmopathy. Both conserved end residues are part of each CDR3. The D gene is left open where the match is weak. The size of a clone is reported for some rows only, either as once, few or many, or as a class for expanded clones.

j_call clone_size d_call v_call cdr3_nt cdr3_aa
TRBJ2-1 many - TRBV18 TGTGCCAGCTCACCGCGGGACGGAGGGAATGAGCAGTTCTTC CASSPRDGGNEQFF
TRBJ2-7 - - TRBV30 TGTGCCTGGAGTGTATGGGGGATCTCCTACGAGCAGTACTTC CAWSVWGISYEQYF
TRBJ2-6 - TRBD1 TRBV29-1 TGCAGCGTGGGGACAGGGGGCTCTGGGGCCAACGTCCTGACTTTC CSVGTGGSGANVLTF
TRBJ2-7 many TRBD1 TRBV28 TGTGCCAGCACTACAGGGGGAAAAAACTACGAGCAGTACTTC CASTTGGKNYEQYF
TRBJ1-1 - TRBD1 TRBV30 TGTGCCTGGAGGGACACAGGGGGCGCGGGCACTGAAGCTTTCTTT CAWRDTGGAGTEAFF
TRBJ2-5 many - TRBV11-2 TGTGCCAGCAGTCCCGACTATCAAGAGACCCAGTACTTC CASSPDYQETQYF
TRBJ2-1 many TRBD2 TRBV11-2 TGTGCCAGCAATCTAGGGACTAGCGGGGGACGTGAGCAGTTCTTC CASNLGTSGGREQFF
TRBJ2-3 - TRBD2 TRBV10-1 TGCGCCAGCAGTTCGGAGCGGGGGTCAGATACGCAGTATTTT CASSSERGSDTQYF
TRBJ2-3 few TRBD1 TRBV2 TGTGCCAGCAGTGAAGCGCGGGACAGGGTTTCCACAGATACGCAGTATTTT CASSEARDRVSTDTQYF
TRBJ1-1 - TRBD1 TRBV5-1 TGCTCCAGCAGCAGGGGGAGGAACACTGAAGCTTTCTTT CSSSRGRNTEAFF
TRBJ2-5 - TRBD2 TRBV11-2 TGTGCCAGCATTAATCCCGGACTAGCGTCCCGTGTGGAGACCCAGTACTTC CASINPGLASRVETQYF
TRBJ2-2 few - TRBV15 TGTGCCACCAGCAGAGCTAAGGACATAGTGACCGGGGAGCTGTTTTTT CATSRAKDIVTGELFF
TRBJ2-1 - TRBD2 TRBV7-3 TGTGCCAGCAGCCCCATTCCGGGACTAGCGGGAAAGGATGAGCAGTTCTTC CASSPIPGLAGKDEQFF
TRBJ2-1 many TRBD2 TRBV27 TGTGCCAGCACCCCTAGCGGGGAGGTTGAGCAGTTCTTC CASTPSGEVEQFF
TRBJ2-1 many - TRBV11-2 TGTGCCAGCAGCTTAGGGGGATTGGTGGGGGAGCAGTTCTTC CASSLGGLVGEQFF
TRBJ2-2 - - TRBV19 TGTGCCAGTAGGGGGTACATTAACACCGGGGAGCTGTTTTTT CASRGYINTGELFF
TRBJ1-4 - TRBD1 TRBV7-8 TGTGCCAGCAGCCCGGGACAGGGAACTAATAATGAAAAACTGTTTTTT CASSPGQGTNNEKLFF
TRBJ2-5 - - TRBV29-1 TGCAGCCCCGAGCTGGGGCAAGAGACCCAGTACTTC CSPELGQETQYF
TRBJ2-6 many TRBD1 TRBV2 TGTGCCAGCAGTGGAAGGAACAGGGGGCACTCCTTAGGGGCCTCTGGGGCCAACGTCCTGACTTTC CASSGRNRGHSLGASGANVLTF
TRBJ2-7 few - TRBV3-1 TGTGCCAGCAGCCTCTCCTTGGGCTTCTACGAGCAGTACTTC CASSLSLGFYEQYF
TRBJ1-5 few - TRBV12-3/TRBV12-4 TGTGCCAGCAGTCCTCCACAGCAGCCCCAGCATTTT CASSPPQQPQHF
TRBJ2-5 many - TRBV5-4 TGTGCCAGCAGCTTAGGGCAGACCCAAGAGACCCAGTACTTC CASSLGQTQETQYF
TRBJ2-2 many - TRBV18 TGTGCCAGCTCCCCCACTAGCACCGGGGAGCTGTTTTTT CASSPTSTGELFF
TRBJ2-3 - - TRBV15 TGTGCCACCAGCAGAGATGGCCAGGCTTCAGATACGCAGTATTTT CATSRDGQASDTQYF
TRBJ1-1 - - TRBV18 TGTGCCAGCTCACCTAGGGGAACTGATGAGAACACTGAAGCTTTCTTT CASSPRGTDENTEAFF
TRBJ2-6 few TRBD1 TRBV12-3/TRBV12-4 TGTGCCAGCAGTTTTAGGACAGGAACTAGGGCCAACGTCCTGACTTTC CASSFRTGTRANVLTF
TRBJ2-5 many TRBD2 TRBV7-2 TGTGCCAGCAGCGGACTAGCGGGAGGAGGATGGCAAGAGACCCAGTACTTC CASSGLAGGGWQETQYF
TRBJ2-6 few - TRBV4-3 TGCGCCAGCAGCCAAGATTCGGCTGCTGGGGCCAACGTCCTGACTTTC CASSQDSAAGANVLTF
TRBJ1-6 - - TRBV27 TGTGCCAGCAGTTTGTGGGGAAGGGATAATTCACCCCTCCACTTT CASSLWGRDNSPLHF
TRBJ2-7 many TRBD2 TRBV15 TGTGCCACCAGCAGGGAAGCCGGGACTAGCGGGAGCTCCTACGAGCAGTACTTC CATSREAGTSGSSYEQYF